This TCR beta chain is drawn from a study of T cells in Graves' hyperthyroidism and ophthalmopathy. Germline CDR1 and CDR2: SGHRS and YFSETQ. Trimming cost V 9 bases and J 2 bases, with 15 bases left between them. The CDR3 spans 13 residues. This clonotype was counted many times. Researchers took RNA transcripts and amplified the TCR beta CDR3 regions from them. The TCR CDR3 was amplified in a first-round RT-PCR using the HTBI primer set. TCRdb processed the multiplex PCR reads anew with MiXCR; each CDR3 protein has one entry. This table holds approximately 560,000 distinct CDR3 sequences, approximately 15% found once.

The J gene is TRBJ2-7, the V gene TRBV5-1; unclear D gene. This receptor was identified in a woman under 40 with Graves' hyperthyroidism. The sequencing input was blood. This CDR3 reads CATSLGPTYEQYF. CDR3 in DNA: TGCGCCACCTCACTCGGACCGACCTACGAGCAGTACTTC.